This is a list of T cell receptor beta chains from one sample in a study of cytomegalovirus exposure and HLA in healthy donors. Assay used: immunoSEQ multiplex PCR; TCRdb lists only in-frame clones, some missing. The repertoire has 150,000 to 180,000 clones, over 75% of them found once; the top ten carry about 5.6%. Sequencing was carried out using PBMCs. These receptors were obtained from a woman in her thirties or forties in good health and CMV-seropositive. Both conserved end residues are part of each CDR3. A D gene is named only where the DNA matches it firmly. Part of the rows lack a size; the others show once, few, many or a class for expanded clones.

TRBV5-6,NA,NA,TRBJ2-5,TGTGCCAGCAGCTTGAGACAGAAACGGCTACAAGAGACCCAGTACTTC,CASSLRQKRLQETQYF
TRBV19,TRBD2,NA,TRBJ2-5,TGTGCCAGTAGTCTCAGTAGCGGGAGAATGAAAGAGACCCAGTACTTC,CASSLSSGRMKETQYF
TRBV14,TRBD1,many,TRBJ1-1,TGTGCCAGCGGGAGACAGGGGGCGGCTGAAGCTTTCTTT,CASGRQGAAEAFF
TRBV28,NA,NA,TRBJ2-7,TGTGCCAGCAGGTGGGCCGGCGGACAGCGCCCTTTTGAGCAGTACTTC,CASRWAGGQRPFEQYF
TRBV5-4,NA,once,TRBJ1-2,TGTGCCAGCAGCTTGGCCTCAGGGGTAGGTGGCTACACCTTC,CASSLASGVGGYTF
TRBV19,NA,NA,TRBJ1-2,TGTGCCAGTTCCGGGACACACTATGGCTACACCTTC,CASSGTHYGYTF
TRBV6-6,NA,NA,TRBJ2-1,TGTGCCAGCAGTTATTCCCAGGGTTCTGGTAATGAGCAGTTCTTC,CASSYSQGSGNEQFF
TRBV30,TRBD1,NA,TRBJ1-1,TGTGCCTGGAGTGTACGTGGGACAGGAAAGAACACTGAAGCTTTCTTT,CAWSVRGTGKNTEAFF
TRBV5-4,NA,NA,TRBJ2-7,TGTGCCAGCAGCTTGGGCGGAGGGAGGCCCGAGCAGTACTTC,CASSLGGGRPEQYF
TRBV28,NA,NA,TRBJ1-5,TGTGCCAGCAGAAGTCAGGGCACTCAGCCCCAGCATTTT,CASRSQGTQPQHF
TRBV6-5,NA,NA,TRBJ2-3,TGTGCCAGCAGGATCTCAGGCGGGGGCACAGATACGCAGTATTTT,CASRISGGGTDTQYF
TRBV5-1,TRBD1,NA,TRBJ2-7,TGCGCCAGCAGCCCCCGACAGGGTAACTACGAGCAGTACTTC,CASSPRQGNYEQYF
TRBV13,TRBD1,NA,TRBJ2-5,TGTGCCAGCAGCCAAAACCCAGGGGGAGTCTTGAAAGAGACCCAGTACTTC,CASSQNPGGVLKETQYF
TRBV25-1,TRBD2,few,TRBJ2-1,TGTGCCAGCACCAGAGCGGGAGCCACCTACAATGAGCAGTTCTTC,CASTRAGATYNEQFF
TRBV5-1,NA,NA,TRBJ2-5,TGCGCCAGCAGCGTGGCTGGGAGTCAAAAGAAGGCCCAGTACTTC,CASSVAGSQKKAQYF
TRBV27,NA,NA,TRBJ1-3,TGTGCCAGCAGTTATTCCAAGGGAGGCGCTGCTGGAAACACCATATATTTT,CASSYSKGGAAGNTIYF
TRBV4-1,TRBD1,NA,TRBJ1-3,TGCGCCAGCAGCCAAGAGGGCCCGACAGGGCTGGGGGGAAACACCATATATTTT,CASSQEGPTGLGGNTIYF
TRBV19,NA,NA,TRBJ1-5,TGTGCCAGTAGCGAGGGGGGGAGGACAGCTTATAGCAATCAGCCCCAGCATTTT,CASSEGGRTAYSNQPQHF
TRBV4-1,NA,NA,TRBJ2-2,TGCGCCAGCAGCTTACGCCAGTCGGAGCCGGGCGGGGAGCTGTTTTTT,CASSLRQSEPGGELFF
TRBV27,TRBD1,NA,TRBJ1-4,TGTGCCAGCAGTTTACGGGACAGGGGGCCTGATGAAAAACTGTTTTTT,CASSLRDRGPDEKLFF
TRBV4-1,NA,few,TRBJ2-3,TGCGCCAGCAGCCAAGTTGAGGCAGATACGCAGTATTTT,CASSQVEADTQYF
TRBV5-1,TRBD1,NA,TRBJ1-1,TGCGCCAGCAGCTTGTTAGGGACAGGGGGCCACACTGAAGCTTTCTTT,CASSLLGTGGHTEAFF
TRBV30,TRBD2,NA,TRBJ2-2,TGTGCCTGGGGACTAGCGGGAGCGCTCTCGTACACCGGGGAGCTGTTTTTT,CAWGLAGALSYTGELFF
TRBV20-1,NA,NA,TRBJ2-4,TGCAGTGCTAGGTACGGGGACATTCAGTACTTC,CSARYGDIQYF
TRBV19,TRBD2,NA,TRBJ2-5,TGTGCCAGTAGTATGGGGGGGGGAGCGCAAGAGACCCAGTACTTC,CASSMGGGAQETQYF
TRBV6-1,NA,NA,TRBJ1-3,TGTGCCAGCAGTGCTTCAGGGAACTCTGGAAACACCATATATTTT,CASSASGNSGNTIYF
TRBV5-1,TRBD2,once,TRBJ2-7,TGCGCCAGCAGCCAAGGGACTAGCGGGAACAAACAGTACTTC,CASSQGTSGNKQYF